This TCR beta chain was sequenced for a study of immune heterogeneity within non-small cell lung tumors. Germline CDR1 LGHDT, CDR2 YNNKEL (reference sequence). The CDR3 is 15 residues long. The V and J ends lost 5 bases and 3 bases respectively, with 17 bases between them. Bulk tumor genomic DNA was the template, and each sample received about 590 ng. Spaced far apart, several biopsies were taken from each primary tumor during surgery. Samples came from untreated patients having curative surgery for newly diagnosed non-small cell lung cancer. For the TCR beta CDR3, multiplex PCR with 32 V and 13 J primers performed the amplification. TCRdb independently ran MiXCR on the multiplex PCR reads; one entry per CDR3 protein. This table has about 5,700 distinct CDR3 sequences, around 23% appearing once.

Sequencing was carried out using lung tumor tissue. The TCR sequence derives from a woman aged 55-70 years with non-small cell lung cancer. This rearrangement joins TRBV3-1 to TRBJ2-7; D gene unclear. The CDR3 bases are TGTGCCAGCAGCGCGGCGAAGGGCCCATACTACGAGCAGTACTTC. It codes for CASSAAKGPYYEQYF.